This paragraph reports one TCR beta chain. This specimen belongs to a study of T cell changes during pregnancy in multiple sclerosis. Sequenced by immunoSEQ multiplex PCR; TCRdb stores in-frame clones only, minus some. The data contain tens of thousands of clones, around 90% of them singletons. The sample here was peripheral blood, taken before pregnancy. The receptor comes from a female donor with multiple sclerosis, enrolled in a pregnancy study.

The DNA for the CDR3 is TGTGCCAGCAGCCCCCTACCCCCCCGCGGGAACACTGAAGCTTTCTTT. Protein: CASSPLPPRGNTEAFF. This chain connects TRBV7-6 to TRBJ1-1; D unresolved. With 5 bases removed from V and 1 base from J, the gap between germline ends came to 17 bases. There are 16 residues in the CDR3. The germline V gene encodes CDR1 SGHVS and CDR2 FNYEAQ.